This is a list of T cell receptor beta chains from one sample in a study of siplizumab effects on memory and regulatory T cells. TCRdb's table, derived via immunoSEQ multiplex PCR, lists solely in-frame clones and lacks some. The sample gives around 100,000 clones, 75% to 95% of which show up once; over 0.12% is in the top ten. Sequencing used CD4+ T cells sorted from blood. The source of these receptors is a human donor in good health. Both conserved end residues are part of each CDR3. The D gene is left open where the match is weak. A clone size is listed for some rows: how often the clone was seen (once, few, many), or a class if it is expanded.

len | j_gene | abundance | d_gene | v_gene | CDR3nt | CDR3aa
13 | TRBJ2-1 | NA | NA | TRBV11-2 | TGTGCCAGCAGCTTAGATTCGGTATATGAGCAGTTCTTC | CASSLDSVYEQFF
16 | TRBJ2-7 | NA | NA | TRBV4-3 | TGCGCCAGCAGCCGCCGGGCCCTGACTGGAACCTACGAGCAGTACTTC | CASSRRALTGTYEQYF
11 | TRBJ1-1 | NA | NA | TRBV5-8 | TGTGCCAGCATCCCCGCGAGTGAAGCTTTCTTT | CASIPASEAFF
13 | TRBJ1-1 | NA | NA | TRBV30 | TGTGCCTGGGGCCCGGTGTCGAACACTGAAGCTTTCTTT | CAWGPVSNTEAFF
15 | TRBJ2-7 | NA | NA | TRBV6-4 | TGTGCCAGCAGTGACTCGAGTTCCAGGGGTAACGAGCAGTACTTC | CASSDSSSRGNEQYF
15 | TRBJ1-6 | NA | NA | TRBV6-1 | TGTGCCAGCAGTGAACTACAACAGGGTAATTCACCCCTCCACTTT | CASSELQQGNSPLHF
13 | TRBJ2-7 | once | NA | TRBV7-3 | TGTGCCAGCAGCGCCGACAGGTTGGGCGAGCAGTACTTC | CASSADRLGEQYF
16 | TRBJ1-1 | NA | NA | TRBV7-2 | TGTGCCAGCAGCTTATCGACACGAGGGGGACTCACTGAAGCTTTCTTT | CASSLSTRGGLTEAFF
13 | TRBJ1-1 | NA | TRBD1 | TRBV6-5 | TGTGCCAGCAGCAGGGGGCGCGGGACTGAAGCTTTCTTT | CASSRGRGTEAFF
14 | TRBJ2-7 | NA | NA | TRBV5-1 | TGCGCCAGCAGCTTAGACAGAGCAGCCTACGAGCAGTACTTC | CASSLDRAAYEQYF
17 | TRBJ2-7 | NA | NA | TRBV9 | TGTGCCAGCAGCCGACAGAGCCCGGGAACCAGCACTCACGAGCAGTACTTC | CASSRQSPGTSTHEQYF
11 | TRBJ1-4 | NA | NA | TRBV6-1 | TGTGCCAGCAAAGTCGGTGAAAAACTGTTTTTT | CASKVGEKLFF
15 | TRBJ1-2 | NA | TRBD1 | TRBV5-1 | TGCGCCAGCAGCTTCGCAGGGGGCGCAAGCTATGGCTACACCTTC | CASSFAGGASYGYTF
11 | TRBJ2-7 | once | NA | TRBV28 | TGTGCCAGCAGTCCAAAGGACAGGCAGTACTTC | CASSPKDRQYF
13 | TRBJ2-1 | NA | NA | TRBV30 | TGTGCCTGGGCAGGGTTGGGGAACAATGAGCAGTTCTTC | CAWAGLGNNEQFF
13 | TRBJ2-5 | NA | NA | TRBV5-4 | TGTGCCAGCAGCTTGGGGACAACAGAGACCCAGTACTTC | CASSLGTTETQYF